These 30 T cell receptor beta chains came from one sample sequenced in a study of early T cells in non-severe SARS-CoV-2 infection. Each CDR3 protein gets one entry after TCRdb re-called the 5' RACE reads with MiXCR. The sample lists approximately 70,000 distinct CDR3 sequences; more than 8.5% were seen once. The sequencing here drew on whole blood, taken at baseline. All receptors derive from an adult who was a healthcare worker with PCR-confirmed SARS-CoV-2 infection or an uninfected control (not recorded which).

This clonotype was seen repeatedly, ten times or more. V gene TRBV20-1 combines with J gene TRBJ1-1; D possibly corresponds to TRBD1 (5 bases). Trimming removed 5 bases at V and 0 bases at J, with 10 bases between. CDR1 and CDR2 from the germline V gene are DFQATT and SNEGSKA (reference sequence). The CDR3 length is 13 residues. In DNA form, the CDR3 reads TGCAGTGCTGAGGACACATTGAACACTGAAGCTTTCTTT. Translation: CSAEDTLNTEAFF.

This clonotype was seen a few times. This rearrangement joins TRBV29-1 to TRBJ2-3; TRBD1 aligns across 7 bases. The V gene end was trimmed by 3 bases and the J gene end by 0 bases; junction bases not matched to a gene: 0. The CDR3 is 13 amino acids. Germline V CDR1 and CDR2: SQVTM, ANQGSEA. The DNA for the CDR3 is TGCAGCGTTGACAGGGGGAGCACAGATACGCAGTATTTT. Translated: CSVDRGSTDTQYF.

The chain couples TRBV7-3 to TRBJ2-5; 8 bases align to TRBD1. This CDR3 is 14 amino acids long. Trimming at V came to 4 bases and at J to 2 bases, leaving 3 bases not matched to a gene. The germline CDR1 and CDR2 sequences are SGHTA and FQGTGA. The CDR3 DNA sequence: TGTGCCAGCAGCTCCGGGACAGGTCAAGAGACCCAGTACTTC. Protein product: CASSSGTGQETQYF.

At least ten counts were recorded for this clonotype. The rearrangement joins TRBV12-3 or TRBV12-4 to TRBJ2-3; TRBD2 is a possible D gene (6 bases). The CDR3 runs to 14 residues. V was pared by 6 bases and J by 0 bases, with 10 bases between. CDR3 DNA: TGTGCCAGCAGGAGTAGCGGAAGCACAGATACGCAGTATTTT. It is translated as CASRSSGSTDTQYF.

This clonotype is judged medium-sized (0.01 to 0.1%). The chain joins TRBV20-1 to TRBJ2-3; 12 bases are shared with TRBD2. Germline CDR1 DFQATT, CDR2 SNEGSKA (reference sequence). The CDR3 is 15 residues long. Germline trimming cut 5 bases from V and 4 bases from J; bases unmatched to any gene: 7. CDR3 in DNA: TGCAGTGCTGAAGGACTAGCGGGGCCCGCAGATACGCAGTATTTT. Translating gives CSAEGLAGPADTQYF.

This chain joins TRBV3-1 and TRBJ1-3; 8 bases align to TRBD1. Germline loops: CDR1 LGHDT, CDR2 YNNKEL (reference sequence). J lost 0 bases, V lost 0 bases, and 13 bases had no gene match. This CDR3 is 20 amino acids long. The CDR3 reads CASSQDGLDRGPTSGNTIYF. The CDR3 DNA reads as TGTGCCAGCAGCCAAGATGGGTTAGACAGGGGACCCACCTCTGGAAACACCATATATTTT.

This clonotype occurred many times. V usage is TRBV7-3 and J usage is TRBJ2-3; 8 nucleotides agree with TRBD2. J lost 2 bases, V lost 5 bases, and 3 bases had no gene match. The CDR3 is 14 residues long. Germline CDR1 is SGHTA and CDR2 is FQGTGA. The CDR3 is CASSPGLATDTQYF. Written as DNA, the CDR3 is TGTGCCAGCAGCCCTGGACTAGCCACAGATACGCAGTATTTT.

V is TRBV6-5 and J is TRBJ2-5; TRBD1 might be the D (6 bases). V was cut by 4 bases and J by 2 bases, with 14 bases left in between. CDR3 length: 15 residues. CDR1 and CDR2 from the germline V gene are MNHEY and SVGAGI. The DNA of the CDR3 is TGTGCCAGCAGTTTTACAGGGATGCGACAAGAGACCCAGTACTTC. It specifies CASSFTGMRQETQYF.

The chain employs TRBV20-1 and TRBJ2-7; weak D call: TRBD2 (6 bases). Looked up from germline, CDR1 is DFQATT and CDR2 is SNEGSKA (reference sequence). Trimming removed 3 bases from V and 4 bases from J, with 16 bases in between. CDR3 length: 14 residues. The DNA for the CDR3 is TGCAGTGCTAGTGTAGGCCTAGCGTCGTACGAGCAGTACTTC. Its translation: CSASVGLASYEQYF.

This clonotype was observed many times. V and J are TRBV3-1 and TRBJ2-7, with 9 bases identical to TRBD2. The germline V gene encodes CDR1 LGHDT and CDR2 YNNKEL (reference sequence). V dropped 4 bases and J dropped 4; count of bases not matched to a gene: 11. The CDR3 sequence is 16 residues long. CDR3 DNA: TGTGCCAGCAGCCGAGCATCGGGACTAGCAGGGTACGAGCAGTACTTC. Protein: CASSRASGLAGYEQYF.

Many counts were recorded for this clonotype. For the CDR3, the DNA is TGTGCCAGCAGCTTCGAGAGCACAGATACGCAGTATTTT. This encodes CASSFESTDTQYF. The V call is TRBV13, the J call TRBJ2-3; D uncertain. Deletions cut 3 bases from V and 0 bases from J, with 4 bases between. The CDR3 covers 13 residues. Germline V gene lookup returns CDR1 PRHDT and CDR2 FYEKMQ (reference sequence).

This clonotype has a handful of counts. V usage is TRBV5-1 and J usage is TRBJ2-6; D is unclear. V was shortened by 1 base and J by 0 bases, with 8 bases between the two germline ends. CDR3 size: 16 residues. Per the germline V gene, CDR1 is SGHRS and CDR2 is YFSETQ. The CDR3 DNA follows: TGCGCCAGCAGCTTGAGTACCCGCTCTGGGGCCAACGTCCTGACTTTC. This gives the protein CASSLSTRSGANVLTF.

This clonotype was detected ten times or more. The rearrangement links TRBV7-2 to TRBJ2-5; a possible D gene is TRBD1 (5 bases). The germline V and J ends were trimmed by 5 bases and 4 bases, with 20 bases remaining between them. Germline V gene data show CDR1 as SGHTA and CDR2 as FQGNSA. This CDR3 has 16 amino acids. The CDR3 region is CASSAHRAPRGETQYF. Written as DNA, the CDR3 is TGTGCCAGCAGCGCCCACCGGGCCCCAAGGGGAGAGACCCAGTACTTC.

This clonotype came up many times. The chain employs TRBV28 and TRBJ2-7; 13 nucleotides line up with TRBD2. V was clipped by 5 bases and J by 4 bases; unmatched bases: 8. The CDR3 has 16 amino acids. Germline V gives CDR1 MDHEN, CDR2 SYDVKM. The CDR3 region has the DNA TGTGCCAGCAGTCCACCATTGACTAGCGGGGGGTACGAGCAGTACTTC. Translation: CASSPPLTSGGYEQYF.

This clonotype was seen repeatedly, ten times or more. This chain joins TRBV10-3 and TRBJ2-1; D may be TRBD2 (6 bases). The V and J ends lost 0 bases and 4 bases respectively, with 13 bases between them. CDR1 is ENHRY, CDR2 SYGVKD, per germline. This CDR3 region has 16 residues. The CDR3 DNA sequence: TGTGCCATCAGTGAGTCGATGGGGGGACTGTACAATGAGCAGTTCTTC. As protein: CAISESMGGLYNEQFF.

This clonotype was found many times. The chain uses TRBV27 and TRBJ2-2; 10 bases line up with TRBD2. The CDR3 extends over 17 amino acids. Germline CDR1 and CDR2: MNHEY and SMNVEV (reference sequence). The V segment lost 6 bases and the J segment 5 bases; nucleotides outside the gene matches: 12. CDR3 sequence: CASSSPPTSGSTGELFF. The CDR3 DNA reads TGTGCCAGCAGCTCCCCCCCGACTAGCGGGTCGACCGGGGAGCTGTTTTTT.

In this sample, this clonotype turned up a few times. V and J are TRBV6-5 and TRBJ2-1; 8 nucleotides line up with TRBD2. CDR3 length equals 17 residues. Trimming at V came to 5 bases and at J to 6 bases, leaving 15 bases not matched to a gene. Germline V gene lookup returns CDR1 MNHEY and CDR2 SVGAGI. CDR3 bases: TGTGCCAGCAGTCCAATAGCGGGATACGCGATTGGCAATGAGCAGTTCTTC. Translating it yields CASSPIAGYAIGNEQFF.

This clonotype has a handful of counts. This chain uses TRBV6-6 with TRBJ2-7; TRBD2 matches 9 bases. There are 17 residues in the CDR3. CDR1 is MNHNY, CDR2 SVGAGI, per germline (reference sequence). V gave up 0 bases and J gave up 2 bases; unmatched junction bases: 8. The CDR3 reads CASSYSNRLAATYEQYF. As DNA, the CDR3 is TGTGCCAGCAGTTACTCGAATAGACTAGCGGCTACCTACGAGCAGTACTTC.

Only a few counts were recorded for this clonotype. A read error may account for a junction end that differs from germline. V gene TRBV5-1 combines with J gene TRBJ2-1; D perhaps matches TRBD2 (5 bases). This CDR3 is 16 amino acids long. The V gene's germline CDR1 is SGHRS and CDR2 YFSETQ. The CDR3 region has the DNA TGCGCCAGCAGCTTGGGAGGGTCGGGCTCCTACAATGAGCAGCTCTTC. Translating gives CASSLGGSGSYNEQLF.

This clonotype has a handful of counts. V gene TRBV3-2 combines with J gene TRBJ2-7. TRBV3-2 is a listed pseudogene. There are 12 residues in the CDR3. The CDR3 DNA sequence: TGTGCCAGCAGCCAAGAATGGCACGAGCAGTACTTC. Translating it yields CASSQEWHEQYF.

This clonotype showed up many times. The V and J genes are TRBV2 and TRBJ1-1, with D perhaps matching TRBD1 (6 bases). V lost 5 bases and J 6 bases, leaving 16 bases between the germline ends. CDR3 length equals 14 residues. The germline CDR1 and CDR2 sequences are SNHLY and FYNNEI. The CDR3 nucleotides are TGTGCCAGCAGTTATAGACAGGTGACCGCTGAAGCTTTCTTT. Amino acids: CASSYRQVTAEAFF.

The J gene is TRBJ1-1, the V gene TRBV28; D unclear. This CDR3 comprises 13 residues. Germline loops: CDR1 MDHEN, CDR2 SYDVKM. V dropped 2 bases and J dropped 0 bases, with 4 bases sitting between them. The CDR3 nucleotides are TGTGCCAGCAGTTTACCCGTGAACACTGAAGCTTTCTTT. As protein: CASSLPVNTEAFF.

The chain couples TRBV10-3 to TRBJ1-5; D not certain. Trimming removed 4 bases at V and 1 base at J, with 11 bases between. CDR1 ENHRY and CDR2 SYGVKD come from the germline V gene. This CDR3 contains 15 residues. In DNA form, the CDR3 reads TGTGCCATCAGTGCCCGACCAGCAAGCAATCAGCCCCAGCATTTT. Residues: CAISARPASNQPQHF.

This clonotype appeared many times. V and J are TRBV12-3 or TRBV12-4 and TRBJ2-3; TRBD1 or TRBD2 may be the D gene (5 bases each). The CDR3 loop spans 15 amino acids. V dropped 3 bases and J dropped 2 bases, with 12 bases sitting between them. DNA for the CDR3: TGTGCCAGCAGTTTGTTCCTCGGGGCCACAGATACGCAGTATTTT. This translates into CASSLFLGATDTQYF.

There are many counts of this clonotype. The V gene is TRBV12-3 or TRBV12-4, the J gene TRBJ2-5; TRBD1 agrees at 7 bases. The CDR3 contains 15 residues. V gave up 1 base and J gave up 1 base; unmatched junction bases: 3. The CDR3 nucleotides read TGTGCCAGCAGTTTAGGTTCAGGGGGCCAAGAGACCCAGTACTTC. Its protein is CASSLGSGGQETQYF.

There are many counts of this clonotype. The chain joins TRBV12-3 or TRBV12-4 to TRBJ1-4, with a tentative D call TRBD1 (6 bases). V was clipped by 3 bases and J by 6 bases, with 14 bases between them. The CDR3 length is 15 residues. CDR3 coding DNA: TGTGCCAGCAGTTTGATCAGGGGAAGGGATGAAAAACTGTTTTTT. Protein product: CASSLIRGRDEKLFF.

The table lists this clonotype with many counts. This rearrangement joins TRBV4-3 to TRBJ1-5; D is possibly TRBD1 (6 bases). The ends were cut back, 0 bases at V and 2 bases at J, with 8 bases in the middle. The CDR3 totals 15 residues. Germline V lookup: CDR1 LGHNA, CDR2 YSLEER. The CDR3 sequence is CASSQEEGGNQPQHF. The CDR3 region has the DNA TGCGCCAGCAGCCAAGAAGAGGGGGGCAATCAGCCCCAGCATTTT.

This clonotype was counted at least ten times. The chain is built from TRBV28 and TRBJ2-7; 8 bases map to TRBD1. V lost 5 bases and J lost 4; bases outside the gene matches: 7. This CDR3 contains 14 residues. Germline-derived CDR1 and CDR2 are MDHEN and SYDVKM. The CDR3 loop reads CASSVRGLRYEQYF. The CDR3 nucleotides are TGTGCCAGCAGTGTCAGGGGGCTAAGGTACGAGCAGTACTTC. Filled out from reference TRBV28 and TRBJ2-7, the complete variable domain reads DVKVTQSSRYLVKRTGEKVFLECVQDMDHENMFWYRQDPGLGLRLIYFSYDVKMKEKGDIPEGYSVSREKKERFSLILESASTNQTSMYLCASSVRGLRYEQYFGPGTRLTVT.

This clonotype has ten or more counts. V gene TRBV19 combines with J gene TRBJ2-5, with a weak D call TRBD1 (6 bases). Trimming removed 7 bases from V and 2 bases from J, with 14 bases in between. CDR1 LNHDA and CDR2 SQIVND come from the germline V gene (reference sequence). There are 14 residues in the CDR3. The CDR3 bases are TGTGCCAGTACATCCAGGGGCGGACAAGAGACCCAGTACTTC. Its protein product is CASTSRGGQETQYF.

This clonotype was counted many times. The chain recombines TRBV7-2 with TRBJ2-7; 12 nucleotides line up with TRBD1. Trimming cost V 5 bases and J 4 bases; bases outside gene matches: 6. CDR1 and CDR2 from the germline V gene are SGHTA and FQGNSA. The CDR3 consists of 15 residues. The CDR3 nucleotides read TGTGCCAGCAGCCCGGGACAGGGGGCTTCGTACGAGCAGTACTTC. Translating gives CASSPGQGASYEQYF.